The 19 T cell receptor beta chains below all came from one sample that was sequenced in a study of blood T cell repertoires in COVID-19. The assay was immunoSEQ multiplex PCR, and TCRdb's table has in-frame clones only and misses some. The sample shows 40,000 or so clones, around 90% of them seen only once. The source material was peripheral blood. These receptors were taken from a man between 45 and 60 years old with active COVID-19.

V gene TRBV6-2 or TRBV6-3 combines with J gene TRBJ2-1; 8 nucleotides match TRBD2. Germline loops: CDR1 MNHEY, CDR2 SVGEGT. V was clipped by 2 bases and J by 1 base; unmatched bases: 7. The CDR3 loop spans 17 amino acids. The CDR3 DNA reads TGTGCCAGCAGTTACGAGGTAGCGGGGCTGTCCTACAATGAGCAGTTCTTC. It is translated as CASSYEVAGLSYNEQFF.

The chain carries TRBV29-1 and TRBJ2-5, with TRBD1 as a possible D gene (5 bases). Germline V lookup: CDR1 SQVTM, CDR2 ANQGSEA. The ends were cut back, 4 bases at V and 5 bases at J, with 14 bases in the middle. The CDR3 contains 13 residues. The CDR3 reads CSVAKQAKETQYF. The DNA for the CDR3 is TGCAGCGTTGCGAAACAGGCGAAGGAGACCCAGTACTTC.

This chain connects TRBV6-5 to TRBJ1-1; D gene ambiguous. Trimming cost V 3 bases and J 0 bases, with 8 bases left between them. Germline CDR1 reads MNHEY; CDR2 reads SVGAGI. This CDR3 has 14 amino acids. The CDR3 loop is CASSYRGLNTEAFF. CDR3 coding DNA: TGTGCCAGCAGTTATAGAGGGTTGAACACTGAAGCTTTCTTT.

The chain links TRBV25-1 to TRBJ1-6, with D possibly TRBD1 on 6 matching bases. The CDR3 spans 15 residues. Per germline, CDR1 MGHDK and CDR2 SYGVNS. Trimming stripped 0 bases from V and 8 bases from J, with 11 bases between. This CDR3 is CASSEYTQGYSPLHF. The DNA of the CDR3 is TGTGCCAGCAGTGAATACACGCAGGGGTATTCACCCCTCCACTTT.

The CDR3 DNA is TGTGCCAGCAGCAAGGGACTAGCGGGCCCTAGCACAGATACGCAGTATTTT. The encoded protein is CASSKGLAGPSTDTQYF. J is TRBJ2-3 and V is TRBV7-9; 12 nucleotides match TRBD2. V lost 5 bases and J lost 0; bases outside the gene matches: 6. From germline, CDR1 is SEHNR and CDR2 FQNEAQ (reference sequence). The length of the CDR3 is 17 residues.

The rearrangement uses TRBV6-5 and TRBJ2-7, with TRBD2 as a possible D gene (5 bases). The CDR3 has 14 residues. The V end was cut by 8 bases, the J end by 11 bases, with 25 bases between. Germline V gene sequence: CDR1 MNHEY, CDR2 SVGAGI. For the CDR3, the DNA is TGTGCCAGCCACCAGGACTCGGGCTCTCTGCGGGAGTACTTC. Translated, it gives CASHQDSGSLREYF.

V gene TRBV29-1 combines with J gene TRBJ2-3, with TRBD2 matching over 10 bases. There are 14 residues in the CDR3. CDR1 SQVTM and CDR2 ANQGSEA come from the germline V gene. Losses at the gene ends were 5 bases for V and 0 bases for J; bases not matched to a gene: 2. The CDR3 nucleotides are TGCAGCGTTCAACTAGCGGGGAGCACAGATACGCAGTATTTT. Its translation is CSVQLAGSTDTQYF.

The chain employs TRBV18 and TRBJ2-2; D unresolved. The CDR3 is 15 residues long. Germline-derived CDR1 and CDR2 are KGHSH and LQKENI. Trimming pared 0 bases from V and 0 bases from J, leaving 5 bases between. In DNA, the CDR3 is TGTGCCAGCTCACCACCACCTACGAACACCGGGGAGCTGTTTTTT. Translated, it gives CASSPPPTNTGELFF.

CDR3 amino acids: CASSYSGGFGEAFF. Written as DNA, the CDR3 is TGTGCCAGCAGTTACTCGGGGGGATTCGGTGAAGCTTTCTTT. The V and J genes are TRBV6-5 and TRBJ1-1, with a weak D call TRBD1 (5 bases). CDR1 and CDR2 (germline): MNHEY, SVGAGI. Deletions cut 0 bases from V and 7 bases from J, with 12 bases between. The CDR3 contains 14 residues.

The chain recombines TRBV18 with TRBJ1-2; D uncertain. The CDR3 has 16 residues. V gave up 0 bases and J gave up 4 bases, with 15 bases separating them. Germline loops: CDR1 KGHSH, CDR2 LQKENI. CDR3 nucleotides: TGTGCCAGCTCACCACCGAGGGCAGCAAGTGTCTATGGCTACACCTTC. Residues: CASSPPRAASVYGYTF.

The chain uses TRBV19 and TRBJ1-2; TRBD1 matches 10 bases. The CDR3 has 13 amino acids. V lost 8 bases and J lost 5; bases outside the gene matches: 5. Germline assignment: CDR1 LNHDA and CDR2 SQIVND (reference sequence). The CDR3 DNA reads TGTGCCAGTCGGGACAGGGGCAGTTATGGCTACACCTTC. Translation gives CASRDRGSYGYTF. Supplemented by reference TRBV19 and TRBJ1-2, the full variable domain reads DGGITQSPKYLFRKEGQNVTLSCEQNLNHDAMYWYRQDPGQGLRLIYYSQIVNDFQKGDIAEGYSVSREKKESFPLTVTSAQKNPTAFYLCASRDRGSYGYTFGSGTRLTVV.

This CDR3 reads CASTTQVLIAYEQYF. In DNA form, the CDR3 reads TGTGCCAGCACAACACAGGTTCTAATCGCCTACGAGCAGTACTTC. The rearrangement uses TRBV5-6 and TRBJ2-7, with D possibly matching TRBD1 (5 bases). Germline values: CDR1 SGHDT, CDR2 YYEEEE. The CDR3 consists of 15 residues. Trimming shortened V by 6 bases and J by 2 bases, and 18 bases separated the two germline ends.

The V and J genes are TRBV1 and TRBJ2-1; TRBD1, the table's D call, lacks a check against the DNA. TRBV1 is designated a pseudogene. CDR3 length: 14 amino acids. The CDR3 nucleotides are TGCACCAGCAGCCAAGGGGACAGCAACAATGAGCAGTTCTTC. This encodes CTSSQGDSNNEQFF.

The rearrangement joins TRBV2 to TRBJ1-3; D perhaps matches TRBD1 (5 bases). Germline CDR1 and CDR2: SNHLY and FYNNEI. Trimming removed 8 bases from V and 2 bases from J, with 10 bases in between. The length of the CDR3 is 13 residues. The CDR3 loop is CASGSGAGNTIYF. Written as DNA, the CDR3 is TGTGCCAGCGGGTCGGGGGCTGGAAACACCATATATTTT. The complete variable domain, with remaining parts taken from reference TRBV2 and TRBJ1-3, reads EPEVTQTPSHQVTQMGQEVILRCVPISNHLYFYWYRQILGQKVEFLVSFYNNEISEKSEIFDDQFSVERPDGSNFTLKIRSTKLEDSAMYFCASGSGAGNTIYFGEGSWLTVV.

This clone came up a few times. The J gene is TRBJ2-3, the V gene TRBV14; D unresolved. Trimming removed 1 base from V and 8 bases from J, with 4 bases in between. Germline lookup yields CDR1 SGHDN and CDR2 FVKESK. The CDR3 consists of 11 residues. The CDR3 here is CASSQVGTQYF. The CDR3 DNA reads TGTGCCAGCAGCCAAGTCGGTACGCAGTATTTT.

This clone was recorded once. The chain links TRBV19 to TRBJ2-1, with D unclear. Trimming cost V 7 bases and J 9 bases, with 19 bases left between them. CDR1 and CDR2 from the germline V gene are LNHDA and SQIVND (reference sequence). The CDR3 extends over 14 amino acids. This chain's CDR3 is CASTALRPSSEQFF. The CDR3 bases are TGTGCCAGTACCGCTCTCCGCCCCTCGAGTGAGCAGTTCTTC.

The chain combines TRBV24-1 with TRBJ1-2; tentatively, D is TRBD1 (6 bases). Germline V gives CDR1 KGHDR, CDR2 SFDVKD. This CDR3 is built from 14 residues. V was cut by 2 bases and J by 4 bases, with 10 bases left in between. The CDR3 here is CATSDSDRAYGYTF. The DNA of the CDR3 is TGTGCCACCAGTGATTCGGACAGAGCCTATGGCTACACCTTC.

This rearrangement joins TRBV6-5 to TRBJ1-5; 9 nucleotides line up with TRBD1. This CDR3 contains 14 residues. The germline gives CDR1 MNHEY, CDR2 SVGAGI. V dropped 6 bases and J dropped 6; count of bases not matched to a gene: 6. CDR3 DNA sequence: TGTGCCAGCAGACAGGGGGCGCCGAGTCAGCCCCAGCATTTT. It is translated as CASRQGAPSQPQHF.

Only a few counts were recorded for this clone. The chain carries TRBV12-3 or TRBV12-4 and TRBJ2-2, with 10 positions matching TRBD1. The CDR3 loop spans 13 amino acids. V trimming: 8 bases; J trimming: 4 bases; junction bases outside the gene matches: 1. The CDR3 coding sequence is TGTGCCAGCCGGGACAGGGGCACCGGGGAGCTGTTTTTT. Translation gives CASRDRGTGELFF.